The TCR beta chain described here comes from a study of Graves' ophthalmopathy and Graves' hyperthyroidism. Background on the study: Peripheral blood was gathered at first diagnosis, ahead of any treatment whatsoever. Whole-study findings and limits: With a specificity of roughly 72% and a sensitivity of about 70%, the model predicted ophthalmopathy progression.

With respect to this clonotype: Its antigen is unidentified.

Scientists amplified the TCR beta CDR3 regions from RNA transcripts. HTBI primers primed a first-round RT-PCR, and a second-round multiplex PCR followed. One entry per CDR3 protein, called by TCRdb with MiXCR from the multiplex PCR reads. The sample lists about 620,000 distinct CDR3 sequences, over 20% occurring once. Thyroid ultrasound, orbital computed tomography, TRAb, serum thyroxine and clinical symptoms formed the basis of diagnosis. The CDR3 spans 14 residues. The germline V gene encodes CDR1 SEHNR and CDR2 FQNEAQ (reference sequence). Trimming shortened V by 4 bases and J by 3 bases, and 13 bases separated the two germline ends.

Sequencing was performed on peripheral blood. The TCR comes from a woman younger than 30 with stable Graves' hyperthyroidism. Some clones in this sample may be carry-over from other donors' samples. The rearrangement uses TRBV7-9 and TRBJ2-7, with D unclear. CDR3: CASSSSKQNYEQYF. The CDR3 DNA is TGTGCCAGCAGCTCGTCAAAACAGAACTACGAGCAGTACTTC.